The TCR beta chain under discussion was sequenced for a study of control samples from healthy donors and cancer patients. The method was immunoSEQ multiplex PCR; TCRdb's version includes in-frame clones alone and lacks a portion of them. The table has about 140,000 clones, about 89% seen once. Looked up from germline, CDR1 is SQVTM and CDR2 is ANQGSEA. The CDR3 consists of 13 residues. The trim removed 4 bases at V and 2 bases at J, leaving 3 bases unmatched. This TCR was sampled from a man aged 18 to 30 in good health. V is TRBV29-1 and J is TRBJ1-2; 8 positions match TRBD1. The sequenced sample consisted of blood. CDR3 sequence (DNA): TGCAGCGTTGGGCAGGGGGCGAACTATGGCTACACCTTC. Its protein product is CSVGQGANYGYTF.